The 2 T cell receptor beta chains below all came from one sample that was sequenced in a study of PD-1 blockade in classical Hodgkin lymphoma. Every patient relapsed after autologous stem cell transplantation, and brentuximab vedotin exposure varied. The assay was immunoSEQ multiplex PCR, and TCRdb's table has in-frame clones only and misses some. The sample lists some 90,000 clones; about nine tenths were seen once. The sample was peripheral blood mononuclear cells (PBMCs), taken before the second cycle of nivolumab. These receptors all come from a human donor with classical Hodgkin lymphoma.

The CDR3 coding sequence is TGTGCCAGCAGCTTACAGGGGTCCCTCCTTAGCTCCTACAATGAGCAGTTCTTC. This gives the protein CASSLQGSLLSSYNEQFF. The V gene is TRBV7-9, the J gene TRBJ2-1, with D possibly being TRBD1 (6 bases). CDR3 length: 18 residues. Trimming shortened V by 2 bases and J by 0 bases, and 17 bases separated the two germline ends. CDR1 is SEHNR and CDR2 is FQNEAQ in the germline V gene (reference sequence).

The rearrangement uses TRBV12-5 and TRBJ2-5; 10 bases are a match to TRBD2. Germline lookup yields CDR1 LGHNT and CDR2 FRNRAP. J gave up 5 bases and V 3 bases, and 12 bases lay outside the gene matches. The CDR3 has 17 amino acids. The CDR3 DNA reads as TGTGCTAGTGGTTTCCCCTCAGCGGGAGGGGTGGGGGAGACCCAGTACTTC. It codes for CASGFPSAGGVGETQYF. Full variable domain (missing parts from reference TRBV12-5 and TRBJ2-5): DARVTQTPRHKVTEMGQEVTMRCQPILGHNTVFWYRQTMMQGLELLAYFRNRAPLDDSGMPKDRFSAEMPDATLATLKIQPSEPRDSAVYFCASGFPSAGGVGETQYFGPGTRLLVL.